These 21 T cell receptor beta chains share one sample of origin, sequenced in a study of shared clonotypes between healthy human individuals. The protocol was immunoSEQ multiplex PCR, while the TCRdb copy is restricted to in-frame clones and leaves out a portion. Of about 360,000 clones in the sample, less than 75% were seen once. The sample comprised memory CD4+ T cells sorted from blood. Indicated subset: CD45RA-negative fraction. The receptors here all came from a man aged 25 to 40 in good health.

The chain carries TRBV7-2 and TRBJ2-7; 10 positions agree with TRBD2. Germline V lookup: CDR1 SGHTA, CDR2 FQGNSA. There are 16 residues in the CDR3. V lost 2 bases, J lost 3 bases, and 7 bases stayed unmatched. The CDR3 DNA follows: TGTGCCAGCAGCTTAAAGTTTGCTAGCGGGAGCTACGAGCAGTACTTC. This translates into CASSLKFASGSYEQYF.

This sequence joins TRBV10-3 and TRBJ2-7; D is uncertain. Germline lookup yields CDR1 ENHRY and CDR2 SYGVKD. The CDR3 has 13 residues. Trimming removed 0 bases from V and 7 bases from J, with 10 bases in between. The CDR3 loop reads CAISESSLREQYF. The CDR3 bases are TGTGCCATCAGTGAGTCGAGCCTGAGGGAGCAGTACTTC.

This chain connects TRBV28 to TRBJ2-2; 7 bases are shared with TRBD1. The CDR3 loop spans 16 amino acids. Germline lookup yields CDR1 MDHEN and CDR2 SYDVKM. The junction had 10 bases not matched to a gene; V was cut back by 8 bases and J by 1 base. CDR3 nucleotide sequence: TGTGCCAGCCGAAGGGCACGGACAGGGAACACCGGGGAGCTGTTTTTT. Amino acids: CASRRARTGNTGELFF.

This clone was recorded a few times. This sequence joins TRBV27 and TRBJ2-5; no reliable D call. The germline gives CDR1 MNHEY, CDR2 SMNVEV (reference sequence). The CDR3 is 13 amino acids. The V end was cut by 1 base, the J end by 5 bases, with 8 bases between. The CDR3 nucleotides are TGTGCCAGCAGTTTATGGAATTCGGAGACCCAGTACTTC. This gives the protein CASSLWNSETQYF.

The V call is TRBV18, the J call TRBJ2-7; 8 bases are a match to TRBD2. The CDR3 is made up of 16 amino acids. V trimming: 4 bases; J trimming: 3 bases; junction bases outside the gene matches: 11. Germline-derived CDR1 and CDR2 are KGHSH and LQKENI. CDR3 amino acids: CASSRQAGDISYEQYF. DNA of the CDR3: TGTGCCAGCTCACGACAAGCGGGAGATATTAGCTACGAGCAGTACTTC.

V usage is TRBV7-8 and J usage is TRBJ1-2; a possible D gene is TRBD1 (6 bases). Deletions cut 4 bases from V and 5 bases from J, with 17 bases between. The CDR3 consists of 15 residues. Germline loops: CDR1 SGHVS, CDR2 FQNEAQ. The DNA for the CDR3 is TGTGCCAGCAGCTCCTACGGGGGGCCCTTATATGGCTACACCTTC. Translated: CASSSYGGPLYGYTF. The full variable domain, completed using reference TRBV7-8 and TRBJ1-2, is GAGVSQSPRYKVAKRGQDVALRCDPISGHVSLFWYQQALGQGPEFLTYFQNEAQLDKSGLPSDRFFAERPEGSVSTLKIQRTQQEDSAVYLCASSSYGGPLYGYTFGSGTRLTVV.

This chain links TRBV25-1 with TRBJ1-2, with TRBD1 matching over 9 bases. Germline V gives CDR1 MGHDK, CDR2 SYGVNS. The trim removed 3 bases at V and 8 bases at J, leaving 10 bases unmatched. The CDR3 contains 15 residues. CDR3 loop: CASSEGQGRGYGYTF. DNA of the CDR3: TGTGCCAGCAGTGAGGGACAGGGCCGGGGTTACGGCTACACCTTC.

This clone has only a few counts. The CDR3 loop is CASSTSDRENTEAFF. CDR3 coding DNA: TGTGCCAGCTCCACCTCGGACAGGGAGAACACTGAAGCTTTCTTT. The chain combines TRBV18 with TRBJ1-1; 8 nucleotides align to TRBD1. From germline, CDR1 is KGHSH and CDR2 LQKENI. This CDR3 is 15 amino acids long. After removal of 6 bases from V and 1 base from J, the junction contained 7 bases not matched to a gene.

In this sample, this clone turned up once. V usage is TRBV7-8 and J usage is TRBJ2-7, with D possibly being TRBD1 or TRBD2 (5 bases each). The V and J ends lost 3 bases and 3 bases respectively, with 12 bases between them. The CDR3 totals 14 residues. The germline gives CDR1 SGHVS, CDR2 FQNEAQ. CDR3 nucleotides: TGTGCCAGCAGCTTGGGACGAAATGGCTACGAGCAGTACTTC. Encoded protein: CASSLGRNGYEQYF.

The chain couples TRBV2 to TRBJ1-2, with D perhaps matching TRBD1 (5 bases). V lost 0 bases, J lost 4 bases, and 12 bases lay in between. Germline CDR1 is SNHLY and CDR2 is FYNNEI. The CDR3 length is 15 residues. DNA for the CDR3: TGTGCCAGCAGTGAAGCGCTGGGGGGTTCCTATGGCTACACCTTC. This codes for CASSEALGGSYGYTF. Filled out from reference TRBV2 and TRBJ1-2, the complete variable domain reads EPEVTQTPSHQVTQMGQEVILRCVPISNHLYFYWYRQILGQKVEFLVSFYNNEISEKSEIFDDQFSVERPDGSNFTLKIRSTKLEDSAMYFCASSEALGGSYGYTFGSGTRLTVV.

This clone was counted only a few times. This chain connects TRBV11-2 to TRBJ2-5; 9 bases are a match to TRBD2. Germline V gives CDR1 SGHAT, CDR2 FQNNGV. Trimming cost V 4 bases and J 5 bases; bases outside gene matches: 14. The CDR3 loop spans 17 amino acids. CDR3 nucleotides: TGTGCCAGCAGCTCCGCCCTAGGGAGCGGGAGGACTGAGACCCAGTACTTC. Translating gives CASSSALGSGRTETQYF.

The chain carries TRBV28 and TRBJ1-1; D may be TRBD1 (5 bases). Germline V gene data show CDR1 as MDHEN and CDR2 as SYDVKM. The CDR3 length is 16 residues. Trimming left V 3 bases short and J 5 bases short, with 19 bases between. CDR3: CASSFPQGSYSTEAFF. CDR3 sequence (DNA): TGTGCCAGCAGTTTCCCCCAGGGATCATATTCGACTGAAGCTTTCTTT.

The rearrangement joins TRBV5-6 to TRBJ2-7; TRBD1 aligns across 8 bases. The CDR3 length is 16 residues. V was pared by 7 bases and J by 1 base, with 13 bases of the junction left unmatched. Germline CDR1 reads SGHDT; CDR2 reads YYEEEE. CDR3 DNA sequence: TGTGCCAGCCGAGAAACCGGACAGGGAACTTCCTACGAGCAGTACTTC. Its translation is CASRETGQGTSYEQYF.

The J gene is TRBJ2-2, the V gene TRBV6-5, with D uncertain. The germline V gene has CDR1 MNHEY and CDR2 SVGAGI. This CDR3 region has 15 residues. The V end was cut by 2 bases, the J end by 6 bases, with 13 bases between. The CDR3 loop reads CASSYEVSWAGELFF. CDR3 bases: TGTGCCAGCAGTTACGAGGTCAGCTGGGCCGGGGAGCTGTTTTTT.

The chain joins TRBV6-1 to TRBJ1-2, with D unresolved. Germline-derived CDR1 and CDR2 are MNHNS and SASEGT. Deletions cut 10 bases from V and 4 bases from J, with 16 bases between. The CDR3 covers 13 residues. Written as DNA, the CDR3 is TGTGCCACCCCCCGGGGTCGATCCTATGGCTACACCTTC. This translates into CATPRGRSYGYTF.

The V call is TRBV7-2, the J call TRBJ2-7; unclear D gene. V lost 11 bases, J lost 0 bases, and 14 bases lay in between. Germline V lookup: CDR1 SGHTA, CDR2 FQGNSA. CDR3 length equals 13 residues. CDR3 in amino acids: CAVQREDSYEQYF. The CDR3 DNA reads as TGTGCCGTGCAGAGAGAGGACTCCTACGAGCAGTACTTC.

The CDR3: CASRSGYEQYF. In DNA, the CDR3 is TGTGCCAGCAGATCTGGCTACGAGCAGTACTTC. J is TRBJ2-7 and V is TRBV28; D remains unclear. The ends were cut back, 6 bases at V and 3 bases at J, with 6 bases in the middle. Germline-derived CDR1 and CDR2 are MDHEN and SYDVKM. This CDR3 has 11 residues.

The chain employs TRBV4-1 and TRBJ2-7; the D gene is possibly TRBD1 (6 bases). With 4 bases removed from V and 2 bases from J, the gap between germline ends came to 15 bases. Germline V lookup: CDR1 MGHRA, CDR2 YSYEKL. The CDR3 spans 15 residues. The CDR3 DNA follows: TGCGCCAGCAGCCCGGGCCAGGGGTGGGCCTACGAGCAGTACTTC. This gives the protein CASSPGQGWAYEQYF.

In its sample, this clone was seen once. The V gene is TRBV28, the J gene TRBJ1-1; D gene unclear. Trimming took 7 bases from V and 3 from J, leaving 12 bases between them. The CDR3 is 13 residues long. Looked up from germline, CDR1 is MDHEN and CDR2 is SYDVKM. The CDR3 spells CASNGRSYTEAFF. Written as DNA, the CDR3 is TGTGCCAGCAATGGTAGGTCGTACACTGAAGCTTTCTTT.

The table lists this clone with a few counts. The J gene is TRBJ2-7, the V gene TRBV5-1; 13 nucleotides align to TRBD2. Trimming took 0 bases from V and 6 from J; bases not matched to a gene: 6. This CDR3 spans 16 amino acids. In germline, CDR1 is SGHRS, CDR2 YFSETQ. The CDR3 protein is CASSLDTGLAGAEQYF. The CDR3 DNA reads TGCGCCAGCAGCTTGGATACTGGACTAGCGGGAGCCGAGCAGTACTTC.

This rearrangement joins TRBV2 to TRBJ1-2; 7 nucleotides match TRBD1. Germline CDR1 SNHLY, CDR2 FYNNEI. The V gene end was trimmed by 6 bases and the J gene end by 2 bases; junction bases not matched to a gene: 3. This CDR3 is 13 amino acids long. The CDR3 DNA is TGTGCCAGCAGGGGACAGACAAACTATGGCTACACCTTC. Translated: CASRGQTNYGYTF.